Below, one TCR beta chain is given with its context. Profiling relied on immunoSEQ multiplex PCR, and the TCRdb table lists in-frame clones only, not all of them. Of 40,000 to 50,000 clones listed, roughly nine tenths are singletons. This specimen comes from a study of blood T cell repertoires in COVID-19. Germline-derived CDR1 and CDR2 are MNHNS and SASEGT. The V end was cut by 1 base, the J end by 5 bases, with 9 bases between. The CDR3 length is 14 residues. The receptor comes from a man aged 65 to 79 with acute or convalescent COVID-19. The chain joins TRBV6-1 to TRBJ1-5, with D perhaps matching TRBD1 (6 bases). Sequencing was performed on peripheral blood. This CDR3 reads CASSEVSGDQPQHF. CDR3 nucleotide sequence: TGTGCCAGCAGTGAAGTCTCAGGGGATCAGCCCCAGCATTTT.